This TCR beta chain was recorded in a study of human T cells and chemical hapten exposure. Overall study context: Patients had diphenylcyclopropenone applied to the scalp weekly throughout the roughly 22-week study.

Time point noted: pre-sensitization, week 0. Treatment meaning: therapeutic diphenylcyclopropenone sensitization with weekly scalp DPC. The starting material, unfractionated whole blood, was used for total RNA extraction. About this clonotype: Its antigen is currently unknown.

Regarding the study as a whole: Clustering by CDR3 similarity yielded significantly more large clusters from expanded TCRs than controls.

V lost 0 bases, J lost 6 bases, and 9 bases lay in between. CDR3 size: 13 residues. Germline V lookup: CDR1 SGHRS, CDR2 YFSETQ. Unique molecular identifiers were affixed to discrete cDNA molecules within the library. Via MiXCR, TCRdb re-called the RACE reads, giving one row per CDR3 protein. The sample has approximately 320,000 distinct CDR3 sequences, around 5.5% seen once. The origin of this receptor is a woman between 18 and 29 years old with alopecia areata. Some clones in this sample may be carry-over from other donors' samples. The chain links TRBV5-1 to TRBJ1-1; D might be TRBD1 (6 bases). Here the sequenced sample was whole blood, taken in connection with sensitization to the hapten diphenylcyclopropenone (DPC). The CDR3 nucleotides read TGCGCCAGCAGCTTGGGGAGACAGGCTGAAGCTTTCTTT. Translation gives CASSLGRQAEAFF.